This TCR beta chain was identified in a study of T cell responses to AZD1222 COVID-19 vaccine. The CDR3 consists of 13 residues. Germline V CDR1 and CDR2: MNHEY, SVGAGI. V was clipped by 8 bases and J by 1 base, with 11 bases between them. Clones were read by immunoSEQ multiplex PCR, and TCRdb kept only the in-frame ones, dropping some. The sample shows 85,000 to 120,000 clones, approximately 86% of them seen only once. The J gene is TRBJ1-2, the V gene TRBV6-5, with a possible D match to TRBD1 (5 bases). The clonotype originates from an adult in good health. The sample here was peripheral blood, taken on day 0 of AZD1222 vaccination. The CDR3 sequence: CASREGFNYGYTF. CDR3 DNA: TGTGCCAGCCGCGAGGGGTTTAACTATGGCTACACCTTC.